This T cell receptor beta chain was captured by sequencing in a study of blood T cells in healthy people across ages. Samples each had at least 5 micrograms of total RNA extracted. The germline V gene has CDR1 DFQATT and CDR2 SNEGSKA (reference sequence). Between the trimmed V and J ends, which lost 2 bases and 7 bases, there was a span of 18 bases. The CDR3 runs 14 residues. Primed by a sample-barcoded 5' primer and a J-beta primer mix, a second PCR proceeded for 7 to 11 cycles. MiXCR, run by TCRdb on the 5' RACE reads, gives a single entry per CDR3 protein. The sample lists approximately 1.5 million distinct CDR3 sequences; approximately 43% were seen once.

This sequence originates from a woman aged 18-35 years in good health. The sequencing input was blood. This chain joins TRBV20-1 and TRBJ2-7; the D is unclear. This chain's CDR3 is CSARIGWQIGEQYF. CDR3 DNA sequence: TGCAGTGCTAGAATCGGATGGCAGATCGGGGAGCAGTACTTC.